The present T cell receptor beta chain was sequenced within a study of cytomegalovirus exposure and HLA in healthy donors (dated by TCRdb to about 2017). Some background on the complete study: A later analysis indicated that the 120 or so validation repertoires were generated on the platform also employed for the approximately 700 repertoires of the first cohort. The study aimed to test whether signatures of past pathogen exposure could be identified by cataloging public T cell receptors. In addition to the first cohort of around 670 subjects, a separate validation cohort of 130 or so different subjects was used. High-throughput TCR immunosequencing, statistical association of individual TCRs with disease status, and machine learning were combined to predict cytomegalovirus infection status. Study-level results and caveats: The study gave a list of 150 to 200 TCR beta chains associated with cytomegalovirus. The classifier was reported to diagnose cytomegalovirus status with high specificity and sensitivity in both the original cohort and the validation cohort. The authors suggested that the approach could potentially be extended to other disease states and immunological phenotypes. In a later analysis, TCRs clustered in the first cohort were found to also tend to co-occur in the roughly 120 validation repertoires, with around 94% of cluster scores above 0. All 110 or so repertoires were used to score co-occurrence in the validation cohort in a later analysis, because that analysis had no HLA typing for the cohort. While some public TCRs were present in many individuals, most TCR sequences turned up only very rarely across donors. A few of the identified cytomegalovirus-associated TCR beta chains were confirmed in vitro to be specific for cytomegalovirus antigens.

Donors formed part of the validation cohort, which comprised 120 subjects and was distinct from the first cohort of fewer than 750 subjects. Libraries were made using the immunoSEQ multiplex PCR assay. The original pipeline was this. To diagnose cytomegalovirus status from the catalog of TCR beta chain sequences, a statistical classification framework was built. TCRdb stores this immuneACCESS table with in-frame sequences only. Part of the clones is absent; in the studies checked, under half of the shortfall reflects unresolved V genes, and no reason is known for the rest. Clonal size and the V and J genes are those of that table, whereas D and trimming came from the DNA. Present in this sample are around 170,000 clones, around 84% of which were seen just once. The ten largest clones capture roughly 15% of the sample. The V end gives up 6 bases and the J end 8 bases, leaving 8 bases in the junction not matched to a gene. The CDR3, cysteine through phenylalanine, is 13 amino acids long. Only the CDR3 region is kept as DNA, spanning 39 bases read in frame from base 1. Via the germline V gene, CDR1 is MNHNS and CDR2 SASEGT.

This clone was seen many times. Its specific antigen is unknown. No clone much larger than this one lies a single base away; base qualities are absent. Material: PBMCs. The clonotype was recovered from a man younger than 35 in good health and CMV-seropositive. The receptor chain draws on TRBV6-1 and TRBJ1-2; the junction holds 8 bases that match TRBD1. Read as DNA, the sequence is TGTGCCAGCAGCAGCAGGACAGGGTACGGCTACACCTTC. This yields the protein CASSSRTGYGYTF.